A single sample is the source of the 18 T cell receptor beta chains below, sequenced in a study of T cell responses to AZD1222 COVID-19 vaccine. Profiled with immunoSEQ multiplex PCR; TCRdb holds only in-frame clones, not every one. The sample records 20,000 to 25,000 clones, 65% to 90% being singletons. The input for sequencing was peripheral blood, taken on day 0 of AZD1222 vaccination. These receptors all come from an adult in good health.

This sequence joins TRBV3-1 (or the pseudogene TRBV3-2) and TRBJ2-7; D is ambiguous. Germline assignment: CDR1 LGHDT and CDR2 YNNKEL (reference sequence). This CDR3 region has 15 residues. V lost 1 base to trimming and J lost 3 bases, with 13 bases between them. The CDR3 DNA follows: TGTGCCAGCAGCCAAGGGGTTCCCCTAGGCTACGAGCAGTACTTC. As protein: CASSQGVPLGYEQYF.

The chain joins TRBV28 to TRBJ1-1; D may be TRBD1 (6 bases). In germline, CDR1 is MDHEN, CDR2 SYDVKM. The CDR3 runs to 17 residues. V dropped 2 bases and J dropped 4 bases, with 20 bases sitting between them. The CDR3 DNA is TGTGCCAGCAGTTTACCGGATATCAGGGTAGGGGGCACTGAAGCTTTCTTT. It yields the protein CASSLPDIRVGGTEAFF. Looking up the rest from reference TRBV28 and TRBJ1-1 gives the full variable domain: DVKVTQSSRYLVKRTGEKVFLECVQDMDHENMFWYRQDPGLGLRLIYFSYDVKMKEKGDIPEGYSVSREKKERFSLILESASTNQTSMYLCASSLPDIRVGGTEAFFGQGTRLTVV.

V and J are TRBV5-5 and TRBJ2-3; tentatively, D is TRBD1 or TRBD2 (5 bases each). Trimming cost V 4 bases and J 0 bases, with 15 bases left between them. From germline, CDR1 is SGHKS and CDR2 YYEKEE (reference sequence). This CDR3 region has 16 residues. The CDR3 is CASSRDYGASTDTQYF. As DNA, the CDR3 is TGTGCCAGCAGCCGCGATTACGGGGCCAGCACAGATACGCAGTATTTT.

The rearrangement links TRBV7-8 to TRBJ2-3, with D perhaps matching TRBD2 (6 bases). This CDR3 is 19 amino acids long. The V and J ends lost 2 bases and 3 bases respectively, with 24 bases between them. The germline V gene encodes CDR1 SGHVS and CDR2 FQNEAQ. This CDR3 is CASSLPLVGQTGGTDTQYF. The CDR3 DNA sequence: TGTGCCAGCAGCTTACCGCTGGTGGGTCAGACTGGGGGGACAGATACGCAGTATTTT.

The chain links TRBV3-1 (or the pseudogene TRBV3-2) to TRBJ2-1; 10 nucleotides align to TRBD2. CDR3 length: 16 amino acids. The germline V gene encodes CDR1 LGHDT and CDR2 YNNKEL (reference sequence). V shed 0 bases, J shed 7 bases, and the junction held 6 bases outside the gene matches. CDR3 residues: CASSQDTGLAINEQFF. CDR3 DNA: TGTGCCAGCAGCCAAGATACGGGACTAGCGATAAATGAGCAGTTCTTC.

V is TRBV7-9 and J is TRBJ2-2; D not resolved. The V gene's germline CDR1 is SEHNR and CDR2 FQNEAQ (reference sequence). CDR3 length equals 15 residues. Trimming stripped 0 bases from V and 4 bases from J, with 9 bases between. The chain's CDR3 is CASSLALQTTGELFF. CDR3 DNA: TGTGCCAGCAGCTTAGCCCTTCAAACCACCGGGGAGCTGTTTTTT.

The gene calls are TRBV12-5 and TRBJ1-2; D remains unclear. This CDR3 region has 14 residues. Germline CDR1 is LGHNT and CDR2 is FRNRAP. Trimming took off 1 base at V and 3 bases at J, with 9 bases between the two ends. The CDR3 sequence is CASGLGPSDYGYTF. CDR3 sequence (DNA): TGTGCTAGTGGTTTGGGACCCTCCGACTATGGCTACACCTTC. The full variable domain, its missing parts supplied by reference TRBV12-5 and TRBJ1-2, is DARVTQTPRHKVTEMGQEVTMRCQPILGHNTVFWYRQTMMQGLELLAYFRNRAPLDDSGMPKDRFSAEMPDATLATLKIQPSEPRDSAVYFCASGLGPSDYGYTFGSGTRLTVV.

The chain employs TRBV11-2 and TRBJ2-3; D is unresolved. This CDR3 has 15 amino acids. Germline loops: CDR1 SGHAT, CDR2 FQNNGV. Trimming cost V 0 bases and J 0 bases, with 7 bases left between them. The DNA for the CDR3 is TGTGCCAGCAGCTTAGATTCGTACAGCACAGATACGCAGTATTTT. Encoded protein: CASSLDSYSTDTQYF.

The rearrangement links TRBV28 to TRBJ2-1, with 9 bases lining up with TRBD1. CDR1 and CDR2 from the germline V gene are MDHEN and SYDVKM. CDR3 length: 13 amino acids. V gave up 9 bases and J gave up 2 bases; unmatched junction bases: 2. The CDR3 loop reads CASRQGAYNEQFF. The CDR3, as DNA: TGTGCCAGTAGACAGGGGGCCTACAATGAGCAGTTCTTC.

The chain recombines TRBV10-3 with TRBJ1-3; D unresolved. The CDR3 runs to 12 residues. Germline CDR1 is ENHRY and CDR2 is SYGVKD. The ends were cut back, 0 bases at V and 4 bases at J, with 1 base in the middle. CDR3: CAISESGNTIYF. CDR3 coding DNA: TGTGCCATCAGTGAGTCCGGAAACACCATATATTTT.

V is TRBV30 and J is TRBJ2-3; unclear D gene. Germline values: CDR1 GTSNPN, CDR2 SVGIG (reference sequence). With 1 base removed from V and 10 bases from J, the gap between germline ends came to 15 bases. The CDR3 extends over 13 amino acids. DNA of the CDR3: TGTGCCTGGAGTGCCGCCCACTCATCCCCGCAGTATTTT. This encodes CAWSAAHSSPQYF.

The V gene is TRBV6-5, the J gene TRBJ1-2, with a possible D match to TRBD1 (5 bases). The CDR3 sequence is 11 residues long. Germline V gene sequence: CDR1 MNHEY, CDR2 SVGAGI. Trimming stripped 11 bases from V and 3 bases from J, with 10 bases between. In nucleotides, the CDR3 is TGTGCCGGAAAGGGGTACTATGGCTACACCTTC. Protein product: CAGKGYYGYTF.

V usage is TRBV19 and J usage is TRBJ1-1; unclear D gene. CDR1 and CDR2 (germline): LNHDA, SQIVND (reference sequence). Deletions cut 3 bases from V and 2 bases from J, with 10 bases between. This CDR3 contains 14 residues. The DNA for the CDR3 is TGTGCCAGTAGTATTTCCCACGCCAACACTGAAGCTTTCTTT. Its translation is CASSISHANTEAFF.

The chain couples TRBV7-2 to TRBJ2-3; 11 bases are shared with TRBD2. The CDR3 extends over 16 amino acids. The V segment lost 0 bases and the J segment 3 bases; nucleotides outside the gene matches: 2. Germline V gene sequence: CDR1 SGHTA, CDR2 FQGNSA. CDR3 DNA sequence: TGTGCCAGCAGCTTAGCGGCTAGCGGGAGGACAGATACGCAGTATTTT. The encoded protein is CASSLAASGRTDTQYF.

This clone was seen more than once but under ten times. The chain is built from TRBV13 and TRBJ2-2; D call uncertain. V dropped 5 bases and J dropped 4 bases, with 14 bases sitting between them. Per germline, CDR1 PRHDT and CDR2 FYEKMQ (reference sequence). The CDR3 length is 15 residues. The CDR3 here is CASSPGPVPTGELFF. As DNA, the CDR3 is TGTGCCAGCAGCCCAGGACCGGTACCCACCGGGGAGCTGTTTTTT.

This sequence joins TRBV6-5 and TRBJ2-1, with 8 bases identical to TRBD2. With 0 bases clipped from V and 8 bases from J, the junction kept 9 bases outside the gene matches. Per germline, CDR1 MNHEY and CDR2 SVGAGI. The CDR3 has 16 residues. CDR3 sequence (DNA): TGTGCCAGCAGTTACTCGATTGCGGGGGGCCAGCATGAGCAGTTCTTC. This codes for CASSYSIAGGQHEQFF.

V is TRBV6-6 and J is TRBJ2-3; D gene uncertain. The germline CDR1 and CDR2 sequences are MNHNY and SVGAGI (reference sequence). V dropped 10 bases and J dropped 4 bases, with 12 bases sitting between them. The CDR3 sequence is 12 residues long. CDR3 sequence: CATSDAPDTQYF. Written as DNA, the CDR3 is TGTGCCACATCTGACGCCCCAGATACGCAGTATTTT.

The CDR3 coding sequence is TGTCCGATAAAGGTGAACACCGGGGAGCTGTTTTTT. Amino acid sequence: CPIKVNTGELFF. This chain joins TRBV12-5 and TRBJ2-2; D is ambiguous. The CDR3 is 12 amino acids. CDR1 and CDR2 (germline): LGHNT, FRNRAP.